This passage covers 16 T cell receptor beta chains from one sample sequenced in a study of blood T cell repertoires in COVID-19. Sequenced by immunoSEQ multiplex PCR; TCRdb stores in-frame clones only, minus some. The sample lists about 230,000 clones, roughly 85% occurring once. The sample consisted of peripheral blood. Receptors originate from a woman in her 70s with active or convalescent COVID-19.

The rearrangement links TRBV2 to TRBJ2-1; 7 bases are shared with TRBD2. The CDR3 extends over 14 amino acids. CDR1 and CDR2 from the germline V gene are SNHLY and FYNNEI. The V gene end was trimmed by 6 bases and the J gene end by 9 bases; junction bases not matched to a gene: 11. Here the CDR3 reads CASRGGVRSTEQFF. CDR3 nucleotides: TGTGCCAGCAGGGGGGGGGTCCGATCGACTGAGCAGTTCTTC.

The chain links TRBV3-1 (or the pseudogene TRBV3-2) to TRBJ1-1; no clear D gene. This CDR3 is built from 15 residues. Germline CDR1 and CDR2: LGHDT and YNNKEL (reference sequence). V was clipped by 1 base and J by 3 bases, with 12 bases between them. The CDR3 nucleotides read TGTGCCAGCAGCCAAGGCCTAAGAGGAGACACTGAAGCTTTCTTT. Its protein product is CASSQGLRGDTEAFF.

The V gene is TRBV5-5, the J gene TRBJ1-1; D is unresolved. The CDR3 contains 14 residues. V was cut by 3 bases and J by 0 bases, with 9 bases left in between. Germline V CDR1 and CDR2: SGHKS, YYEKEE (reference sequence). DNA for the CDR3: TGTGCCAGCAGCTCGGCAGGCCTGAACACTGAAGCTTTCTTT. It codes for CASSSAGLNTEAFF. The variable domain in full, with the rest retrieved from reference TRBV5-5 and TRBJ1-1, is DAGVTQSPTHLIKTRGQQVTLRCSPISGHKSVSWYQQVLGQGPQFIFQYYEKEERGRGNFPDRFSARQFPNYSSELNVNALLLGDSALYLCASSSAGLNTEAFFGQGTRLTVV.

The V call is TRBV6-2 or TRBV6-3, the J call TRBJ2-1; unclear D gene. This CDR3 region has 13 residues. V shed 5 bases and J shed 3 bases, with 8 bases lying between them. Germline V gene sequence: CDR1 MNHEY, CDR2 SVGEGT. CDR3 amino acids: CASSPTRYNEQFF. DNA for the CDR3: TGTGCCAGCAGTCCAACTCGCTACAATGAGCAGTTCTTC.

The CDR3 DNA sequence: TGTGCCACGGCGGGAGGGACTAAGAATGAGCAGTTCTTC. Its translation: CATAGGTKNEQFF. The V call is TRBV10-3, the J call TRBJ2-1; TRBD2 aligns across 9 bases. Germline CDR1 and CDR2: ENHRY and SYGVKD. V shed 10 bases, J shed 7 bases, and the junction held 8 bases outside the gene matches. There are 13 residues in the CDR3.

The gene calls are TRBV6-6 and TRBJ1-3; no clear D. CDR1 and CDR2 (germline): MNHNY, SVGAGI (reference sequence). CDR3 size: 13 residues. V was pared by 11 bases and J by 0 bases, with 11 bases between. The CDR3 DNA is TGTGCCGCTAGGACTGGCTCTGGAAACACCATATATTTT. This gives the protein CAARTGSGNTIYF.

The chain joins TRBV7-9 to TRBJ2-1; 10 bases line up with TRBD2. Trimming removed 3 bases from V and 9 bases from J; junction bases left unmatched: 5. The CDR3 totals 14 residues. Germline V gene lookup returns CDR1 SEHNR and CDR2 FQNEAQ (reference sequence). This chain's CDR3 is CASSFLAGVGEQFF. DNA of the CDR3: TGTGCCAGCAGCTTTCTAGCGGGAGTTGGTGAGCAGTTCTTC.

The chain employs TRBV4-1 and TRBJ1-1; 8 bases are a match to TRBD1. Germline V gene sequence: CDR1 MGHRA, CDR2 YSYEKL. With V trimmed by 5 bases and J by 0 bases, 11 bases remained unmatched. The CDR3 is made up of 17 amino acids. CDR3 residues: CASSFRDRGGMNTEAFF. DNA for the CDR3: TGCGCCAGCAGCTTCCGAGACAGGGGTGGGATGAACACTGAAGCTTTCTTT.

The chain joins TRBV28 to TRBJ2-2; the match to TRBD1 covers 10 bases. This CDR3 contains 15 residues. The V and J ends lost 6 bases and 4 bases, in that order; junction bases with no gene match: 5. CDR1 MDHEN and CDR2 SYDVKM come from the germline V gene. The CDR3 loop reads CASSFWTGGTGELFF. DNA for the CDR3: TGTGCCAGCAGCTTTTGGACAGGGGGCACCGGGGAGCTGTTTTTT.

The rearrangement uses TRBV28 and TRBJ2-7, with 7 bases lining up with TRBD2. The CDR3 spans 13 residues. Trimming cost V 6 bases and J 3 bases; bases outside gene matches: 5. Germline V gene sequence: CDR1 MDHEN, CDR2 SYDVKM. The CDR3 DNA is TGTGCCAGCAGATTTAGCGGGTTCTACGAGCAGTACTTC. It is translated as CASRFSGFYEQYF.

This chain connects TRBV24-1 to TRBJ2-6; a weak D match, TRBD1 (7 bases). The V end lost 12 bases, the J end lost 1 base, and 18 bases lay between the germline ends. Germline CDR1 KGHDR, CDR2 SFDVKD. The CDR3 runs to 16 residues. CDR3 loop: CASNPPGGSGANVLTF. The CDR3 region has the DNA TGTGCCTCCAACCCCCCAGGGGGGTCTGGGGCCAACGTCCTGACTTTC.

The chain joins TRBV6-2 or TRBV6-3 to TRBJ2-7, with TRBD1 identical over 8 bases. Germline CDR1 MNHEY, CDR2 SVGEGT. Unmatched junction bases numbered 9, after V lost 2 bases and J lost 3 bases. The CDR3 covers 16 residues. The CDR3 spells CASSYNGQGSFYEQYF. For the CDR3, the DNA is TGTGCCAGCAGTTACAACGGACAGGGAAGTTTCTACGAGCAGTACTTC.

This sequence joins TRBV7-2 and TRBJ1-2; 7 bases line up with TRBD1. Germline V gene lookup returns CDR1 SGHTA and CDR2 FQGNSA. V was clipped by 11 bases and J by 5 bases; unmatched bases: 11. The CDR3 loop spans 13 amino acids. The CDR3 here is CAGTGAGGYGYTF. The CDR3 DNA is TGTGCCGGGACTGGGGCAGGGGGATATGGCTACACCTTC.

The table lists this clone with a count of one. The gene calls are TRBV20-1 and TRBJ2-5; 7 nucleotides agree with TRBD2. The germline V gene encodes CDR1 DFQATT and CDR2 SNEGSKA (reference sequence). The V gene end was trimmed by 3 bases and the J gene end by 2 bases; junction bases not matched to a gene: 6. The CDR3 loop spans 14 amino acids. The CDR3 DNA reads as TGCAGTGCTAGTCGGGGAGCGGGGCAAGAGACCCAGTACTTC. Its translation is CSASRGAGQETQYF.

The J gene is TRBJ1-1, the V gene TRBV6-2 or TRBV6-3; 9 bases are a match to TRBD1. V lost 5 bases, J lost 5 bases, and 12 bases stayed unmatched. CDR3 length: 16 residues. Per germline, CDR1 MNHEY and CDR2 SVGEGT. CDR3 protein: CASSNHPGQGRTEAFF. Here the CDR3 DNA reads TGTGCCAGCAGTAATCATCCGGGACAGGGAAGGACTGAAGCTTTCTTT.

The chain has TRBV25-1 and TRBJ2-3; D might be TRBD2 (6 bases). The CDR3 has 14 amino acids. Trimming left V 4 bases short and J 10 bases short, with 18 bases between. Germline CDR1 MGHDK, CDR2 SYGVNS. The DNA for the CDR3 is TGTGCCAGCAGTGTTACCAAACCTGGGGACTCGCAGTATTTT. It is translated as CASSVTKPGDSQYF.